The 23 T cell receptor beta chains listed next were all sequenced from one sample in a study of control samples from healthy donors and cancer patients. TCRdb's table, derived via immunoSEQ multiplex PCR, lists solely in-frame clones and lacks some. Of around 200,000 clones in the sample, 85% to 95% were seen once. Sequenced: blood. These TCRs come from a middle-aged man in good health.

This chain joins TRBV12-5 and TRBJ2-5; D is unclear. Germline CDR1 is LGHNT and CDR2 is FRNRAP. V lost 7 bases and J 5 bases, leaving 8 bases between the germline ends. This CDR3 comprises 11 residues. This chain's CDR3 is CASARSETQYF. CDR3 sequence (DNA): TGTGCTAGTGCCCGTTCGGAGACCCAGTACTTC.

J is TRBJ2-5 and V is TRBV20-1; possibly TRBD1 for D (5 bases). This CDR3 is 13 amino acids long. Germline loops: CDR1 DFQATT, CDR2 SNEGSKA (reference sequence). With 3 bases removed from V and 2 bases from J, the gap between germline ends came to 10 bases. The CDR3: CSASDRGQETQYF. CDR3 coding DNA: TGCAGTGCTAGTGATAGGGGACAAGAGACCCAGTACTTC.

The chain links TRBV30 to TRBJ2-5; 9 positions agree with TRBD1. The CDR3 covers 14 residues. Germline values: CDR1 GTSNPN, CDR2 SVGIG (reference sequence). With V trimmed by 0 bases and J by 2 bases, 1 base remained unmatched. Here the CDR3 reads CAWSVQGAQETQYF. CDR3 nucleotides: TGTGCCTGGAGTGTACAGGGGGCGCAAGAGACCCAGTACTTC.

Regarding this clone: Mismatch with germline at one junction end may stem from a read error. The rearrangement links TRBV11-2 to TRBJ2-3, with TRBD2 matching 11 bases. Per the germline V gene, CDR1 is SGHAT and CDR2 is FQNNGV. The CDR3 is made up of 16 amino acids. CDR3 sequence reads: CASSLELAGATDTQYF. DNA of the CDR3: TGTGCCAGCAGCCTAGAACTAGCGGGGGCCACAGATACGCAGTATTTT.

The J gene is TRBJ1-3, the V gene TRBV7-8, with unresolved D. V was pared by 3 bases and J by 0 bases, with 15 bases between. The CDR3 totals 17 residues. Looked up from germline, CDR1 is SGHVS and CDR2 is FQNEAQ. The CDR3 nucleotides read TGTGCCAGCAGCTTTCGTTCCCGGACCGTCTCTGGAAACACCATATATTTT. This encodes CASSFRSRTVSGNTIYF.

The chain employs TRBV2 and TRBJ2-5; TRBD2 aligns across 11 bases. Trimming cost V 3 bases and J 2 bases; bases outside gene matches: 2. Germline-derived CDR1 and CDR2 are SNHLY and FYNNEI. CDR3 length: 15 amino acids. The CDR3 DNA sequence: TGTGCCAGCAGTGACGTAGCGGGGGGGCAAGAGACCCAGTACTTC. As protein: CASSDVAGGQETQYF.

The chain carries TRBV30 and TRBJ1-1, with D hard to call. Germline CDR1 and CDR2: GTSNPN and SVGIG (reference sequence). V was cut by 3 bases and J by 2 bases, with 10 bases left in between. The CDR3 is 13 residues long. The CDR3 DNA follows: TGTGCCTGGAGGGTCGGGCTAAACACTGAAGCTTTCTTT. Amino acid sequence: CAWRVGLNTEAFF.

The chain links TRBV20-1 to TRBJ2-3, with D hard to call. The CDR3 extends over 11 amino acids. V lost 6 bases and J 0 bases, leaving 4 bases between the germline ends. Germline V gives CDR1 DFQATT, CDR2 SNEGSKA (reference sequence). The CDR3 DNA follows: TGCAGTGCCCATAGCACAGATACGCAGTATTTT. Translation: CSAHSTDTQYF.

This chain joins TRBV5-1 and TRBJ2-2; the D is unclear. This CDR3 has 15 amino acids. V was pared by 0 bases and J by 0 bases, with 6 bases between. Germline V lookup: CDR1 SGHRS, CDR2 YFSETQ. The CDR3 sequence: CASSLASSNTGELFF. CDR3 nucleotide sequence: TGCGCCAGCAGCTTGGCATCCTCGAACACCGGGGAGCTGTTTTTT.

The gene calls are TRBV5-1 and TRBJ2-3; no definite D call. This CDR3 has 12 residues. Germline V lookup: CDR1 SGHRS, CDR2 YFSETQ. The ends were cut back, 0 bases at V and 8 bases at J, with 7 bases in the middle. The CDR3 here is CASSLEGGTQYF. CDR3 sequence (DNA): TGCGCCAGCAGCTTGGAGGGCGGTACGCAGTATTTT. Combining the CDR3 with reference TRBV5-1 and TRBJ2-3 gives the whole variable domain KAGVTQTPRYLIKTRGQQVTLSCSPISGHRSVSWYQQTPGQGLQFLFEYFSETQRNKGNFPGRFSGRQFSNSRSEMNVSTLELGDSALYLCASSLEGGTQYFGPGTRLTVL.

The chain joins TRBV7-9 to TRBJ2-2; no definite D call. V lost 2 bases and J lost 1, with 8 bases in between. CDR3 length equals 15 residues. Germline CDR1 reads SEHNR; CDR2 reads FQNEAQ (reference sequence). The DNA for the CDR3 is TGTGCCAGCAGCTTAAGGGCACTGAACACCGGGGAGCTGTTTTTT. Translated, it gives CASSLRALNTGELFF. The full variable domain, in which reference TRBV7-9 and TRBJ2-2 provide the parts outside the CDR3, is DTGVSQNPRHKITKRGQNVTFRCDPISEHNRLYWYRQTLGQGPEFLTYFQNEAQLEKSRLLSDRFSAERPKGSFSTLEIQRTEQGDSAMYLCASSLRALNTGELFFGEGSRLTVL.

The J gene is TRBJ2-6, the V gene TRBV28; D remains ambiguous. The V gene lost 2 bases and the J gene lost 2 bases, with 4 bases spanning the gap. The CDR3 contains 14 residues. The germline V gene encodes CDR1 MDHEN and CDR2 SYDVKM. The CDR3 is CASSLKTGANVLTF. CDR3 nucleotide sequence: TGTGCCAGCAGTTTAAAGACTGGGGCCAACGTCCTGACTTTC.

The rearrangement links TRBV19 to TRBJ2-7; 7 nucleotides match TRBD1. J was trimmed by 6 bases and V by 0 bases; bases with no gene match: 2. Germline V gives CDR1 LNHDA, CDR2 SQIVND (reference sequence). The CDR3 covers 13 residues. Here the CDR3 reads CASSIDRGSEQYV. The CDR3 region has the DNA TGTGCCAGTAGTATAGACAGGGGGAGCGAGCAGTACGTC.

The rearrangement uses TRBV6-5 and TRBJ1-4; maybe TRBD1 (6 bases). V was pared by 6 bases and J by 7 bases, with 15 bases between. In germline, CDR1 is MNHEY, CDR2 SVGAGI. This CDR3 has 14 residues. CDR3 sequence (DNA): TGTGCCAGCAGCGCCGGGGGGCGGTCTGAAAAACTGTTTTTT. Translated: CASSAGGRSEKLFF.

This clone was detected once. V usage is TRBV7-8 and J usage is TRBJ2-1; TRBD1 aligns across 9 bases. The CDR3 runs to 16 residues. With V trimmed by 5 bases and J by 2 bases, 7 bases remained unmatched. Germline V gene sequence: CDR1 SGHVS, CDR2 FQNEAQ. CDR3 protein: CASSTQGQGAYNEQFF. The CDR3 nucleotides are TGTGCCAGCAGCACCCAGGGACAGGGCGCCTACAATGAGCAGTTCTTC. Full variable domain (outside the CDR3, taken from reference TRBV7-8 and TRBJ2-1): GAGVSQSPRYKVAKRGQDVALRCDPISGHVSLFWYQQALGQGPEFLTYFQNEAQLDKSGLPSDRFFAERPEGSVSTLKIQRTQQEDSAVYLCASSTQGQGAYNEQFFGPGTRLTVL.

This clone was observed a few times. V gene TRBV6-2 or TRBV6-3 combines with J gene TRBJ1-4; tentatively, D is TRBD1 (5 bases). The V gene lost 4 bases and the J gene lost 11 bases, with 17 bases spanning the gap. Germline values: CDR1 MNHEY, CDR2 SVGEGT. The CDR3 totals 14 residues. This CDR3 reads CASSWAGRKEKLFF. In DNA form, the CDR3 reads TGTGCCAGCAGTTGGGCGGGACGTAAGGAGAAACTGTTTTTT.

The chain's CDR3 is CASSPIRHGPKGENTIYF. CDR3 DNA: TGTGCCAGCAGCCCAATAAGGCATGGACCTAAAGGGGAAAACACCATATATTTT. This chain connects TRBV13 to TRBJ1-3; D is perhaps TRBD1 (5 bases). Germline V lookup: CDR1 PRHDT, CDR2 FYEKMQ (reference sequence). CDR3 length: 18 residues. V dropped 5 bases and J dropped 6 bases, with 26 bases sitting between them.

The CDR3 reads CASRPFGGQYGYTF. CDR3 sequence (DNA): TGTGCCAGCAGGCCATTTGGGGGACAGTATGGCTACACCTTC. The chain recombines TRBV6-5 with TRBJ1-2; 7 nucleotides match TRBD1. The germline V gene has CDR1 MNHEY and CDR2 SVGAGI. The CDR3 totals 14 residues. V trimming: 6 bases; J trimming: 5 bases; junction bases outside the gene matches: 9.

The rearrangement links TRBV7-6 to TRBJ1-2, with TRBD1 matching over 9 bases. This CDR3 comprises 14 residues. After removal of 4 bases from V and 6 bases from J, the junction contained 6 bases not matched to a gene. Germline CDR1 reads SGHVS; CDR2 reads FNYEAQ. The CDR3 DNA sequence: TGTGCCAGCAGCTCGGGACAGGGCCAAGATGGCTACACCTTC. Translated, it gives CASSSGQGQDGYTF.

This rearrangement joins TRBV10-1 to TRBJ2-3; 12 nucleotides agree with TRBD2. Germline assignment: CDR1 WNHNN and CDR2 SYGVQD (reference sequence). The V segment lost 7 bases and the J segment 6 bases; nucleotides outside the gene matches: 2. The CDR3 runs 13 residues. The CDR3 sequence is CASTTSGGDTQYF. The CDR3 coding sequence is TGCGCCAGCACTACTAGCGGGGGGGATACGCAGTATTTT.

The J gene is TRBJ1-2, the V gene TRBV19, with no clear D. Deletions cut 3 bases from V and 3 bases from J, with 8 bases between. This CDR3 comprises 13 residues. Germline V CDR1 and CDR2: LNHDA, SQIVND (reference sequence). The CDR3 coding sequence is TGTGCCAGTAGTATCTGGGGTGACTATGGCTACACCTTC. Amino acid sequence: CASSIWGDYGYTF.

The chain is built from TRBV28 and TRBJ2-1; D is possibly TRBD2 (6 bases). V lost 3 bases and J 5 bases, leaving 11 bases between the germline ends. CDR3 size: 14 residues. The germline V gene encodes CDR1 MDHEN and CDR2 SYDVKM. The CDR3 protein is CASSFRDWNNEQFF. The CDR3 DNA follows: TGTGCCAGCAGTTTCCGGGACTGGAACAATGAGCAGTTCTTC.

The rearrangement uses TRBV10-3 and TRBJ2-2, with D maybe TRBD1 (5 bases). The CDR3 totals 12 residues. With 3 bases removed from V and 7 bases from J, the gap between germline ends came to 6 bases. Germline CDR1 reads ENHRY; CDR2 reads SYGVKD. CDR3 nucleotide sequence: TGTGCCATCAGTGAAGGGGTCGGGGAGCTGTTTTTT. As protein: CAISEGVGELFF.